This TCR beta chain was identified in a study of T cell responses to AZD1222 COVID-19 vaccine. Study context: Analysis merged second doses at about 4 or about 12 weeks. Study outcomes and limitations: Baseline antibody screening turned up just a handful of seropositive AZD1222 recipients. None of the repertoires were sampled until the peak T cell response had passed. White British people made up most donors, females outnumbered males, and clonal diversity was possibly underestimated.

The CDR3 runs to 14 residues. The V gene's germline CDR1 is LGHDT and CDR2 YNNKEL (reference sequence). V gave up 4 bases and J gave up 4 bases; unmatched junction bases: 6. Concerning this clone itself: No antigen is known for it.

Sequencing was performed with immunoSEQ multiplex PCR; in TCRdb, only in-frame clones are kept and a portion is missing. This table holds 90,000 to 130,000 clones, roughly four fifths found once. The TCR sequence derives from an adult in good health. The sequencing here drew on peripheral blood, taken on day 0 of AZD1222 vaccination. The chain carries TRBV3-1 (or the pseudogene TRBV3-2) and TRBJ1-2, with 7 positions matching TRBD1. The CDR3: CASSRLGGAYGYTF. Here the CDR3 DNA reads TGTGCCAGCAGCCGTTTAGGGGGCGCCTATGGCTACACCTTC.